These 30 T cell receptor beta chains were all obtained from the same sample, sequenced in a study of patients and donors after allogeneic stem cell transplantation. Each CDR3 protein gets one entry after TCRdb re-called the RT-PCR reads with MiXCR. The sample has about 230,000 distinct CDR3 sequences; roughly 14% are singletons. The sequencing input was blood, either unsorted or a sorted T cell fraction (not recorded which). The receptors shown here come from a human donor who was either an allogeneic HSCT recipient or a stem cell or donor lymphocyte infusion donor (not recorded which). It is not recorded whose cells these are; they may come from a transplant donor.

CDR3 in amino acids: CASSQMTPGQGQDTQYF. The CDR3 coding sequence is TGTGCCAGCAGCCAAATGACCCCGGGACAGGGTCAGGATACGCAGTATTTT. V and J are TRBV14 and TRBJ2-3, with TRBD1 matching over 9 bases. The V and J ends lost 2 bases and 6 bases, in that order; junction bases with no gene match: 12. This CDR3 comprises 17 residues. Germline values: CDR1 SGHDN, CDR2 FVKESK.

The V call is TRBV20-1, the J call TRBJ1-5; tentative D call: TRBD1 (5 bases). V gave up 3 bases and J gave up 0 bases, with 9 bases separating them. The CDR3 totals 14 residues. Germline CDR1 reads DFQATT; CDR2 reads SNEGSKA (reference sequence). In DNA, the CDR3 is TGCAGTGCTAGGAGGGGTAATAGCAATCAGCCCCAGCATTTT. This codes for CSARRGNSNQPQHF.

This clonotype was seen a few times. J is TRBJ1-5 and V is TRBV7-8; D not resolved. V shed 1 base and J shed 6 bases, with 10 bases lying between them. The length of the CDR3 is 14 residues. The germline CDR1 and CDR2 sequences are SGHVS and FQNEAQ. The CDR3 loop is CASSLESTGQPQHF. The CDR3 nucleotides are TGTGCCAGCAGCTTAGAATCAACGGGTCAGCCCCAGCATTTT.

The chain has TRBV19 and TRBJ1-2, with D possibly TRBD1 on 5 matching bases. The CDR3 has 14 residues. Germline V gene sequence: CDR1 LNHDA, CDR2 SQIVND (reference sequence). Trimming took off 5 bases at V and 5 bases at J, with 15 bases between the two ends. CDR3 residues: CASSSGLDSYGYTF. The DNA of the CDR3 is TGTGCCAGTAGTTCGGGGCTCGACTCTTATGGCTACACCTTC.

The chain joins TRBV30 to TRBJ1-5, with unresolved D. The ends were cut back, 2 bases at V and 2 bases at J, with 16 bases in the middle. The CDR3 covers 16 residues. From germline, CDR1 is GTSNPN and CDR2 SVGIG (reference sequence). This chain's CDR3 is CAWSTQARVGNQPQHF. DNA of the CDR3: TGTGCCTGGAGTACTCAAGCACGGGTTGGCAATCAGCCCCAGCATTTT.

V and J are TRBV20-1 and TRBJ2-1, with 12 nucleotides matching TRBD2. The CDR3 totals 15 residues. Germline CDR1 and CDR2: DFQATT and SNEGSKA (reference sequence). J was trimmed by 5 bases and V by 5 bases; bases with no gene match: 7. The CDR3 region is CSAQGLAGTHNEQFF. CDR3 nucleotides: TGCAGTGCTCAAGGACTAGCGGGAACCCACAATGAGCAGTTCTTC.

This clonotype has ten or more counts. The chain links TRBV3-1 to TRBJ1-1; no definite D call. In germline, CDR1 is LGHDT, CDR2 YNNKEL (reference sequence). The germline V and J ends were trimmed by 6 bases and 2 bases, with 13 bases remaining between them. This CDR3 spans 14 amino acids. In nucleotides, the CDR3 is TGTGCCAGCAGACGCGGACTGATAAACACTGAAGCTTTCTTT. Its translation: CASRRGLINTEAFF. Complete variable domain (other parts from reference TRBV3-1 and TRBJ1-1): DTAVSQTPKYLVTQMGNDKSIKCEQNLGHDTMYWYKQDSKKFLKIMFSYNNKELIINETVPNRFSPKSPDKAHLNLHINSLELGDSAVYFCASRRGLINTEAFFGQGTRLTVV.

This clonotype has only a few counts. This rearrangement joins TRBV6-2 or TRBV6-3 to TRBJ2-5, with 10 bases matching TRBD2. V lost 5 bases to trimming and J lost 4 bases; unmatched junction nucleotides: 10. Per germline, CDR1 MNHEY and CDR2 SVGEGT. This CDR3 has 16 residues. DNA of the CDR3: TGTGCCAGCAGTGGAGTACGAGCGGGGGGGACAGAGACCCAGTACTTC. The encoded protein is CASSGVRAGGTETQYF.

The chain has TRBV12-3 or TRBV12-4 and TRBJ1-6; D is ambiguous. V lost 7 bases and J lost 8, with 9 bases in between. This CDR3 is built from 12 residues. Here the CDR3 reads CASTGRDSPLHF. CDR3 bases: TGTGCCAGCACCGGAAGGGATTCACCCCTCCACTTT.

The chain has TRBV12-3 or TRBV12-4 and TRBJ2-7; 12 bases line up with TRBD1. J gave up 7 bases and V 4 bases, and 5 bases lay outside the gene matches. This CDR3 is built from 14 residues. The CDR3 protein is CASSSGQGAGEQYF. The CDR3 DNA follows: TGTGCCAGCAGTTCGGGACAGGGGGCTGGGGAGCAGTACTTC.

This sequence joins TRBV12-3 or TRBV12-4 and TRBJ1-1; D not certain. Trimming removed 6 bases at V and 1 base at J, with 6 bases between. The CDR3 is made up of 12 amino acids. The CDR3 spells CASSIKNTEAFF. The CDR3 nucleotides read TGTGCCAGCAGCATCAAGAACACTGAAGCTTTCTTT.

The sample holds many counts of this clonotype. The rearrangement links TRBV7-2 to TRBJ1-3, with unresolved D. Germline V gene data show CDR1 as SGHTA and CDR2 as FQGNSA. The CDR3 runs to 16 residues. Trimming left V 1 base short and J 0 bases short, with 10 bases between. In DNA form, the CDR3 reads TGTGCCAGCAGCTTAGGGTTCCCCAGCTCTGGAAACACCATATATTTT. As protein: CASSLGFPSSGNTIYF. Variable domain in full (rest from reference TRBV7-2 and TRBJ1-3): GAGVSQSPSNKVTEKGKDVELRCDPISGHTALYWYRQSLGQGLEFLIYFQGNSAPDKSGLPSDRFSAERTGGSVSTLTIQRTQQEDSAVYLCASSLGFPSSGNTIYFGEGSWLTVV.

This clonotype was counted only a few times. The rearrangement uses TRBV27 and TRBJ2-5; unclear D gene. The CDR3 is 15 residues long. Trimming stripped 5 bases from V and 7 bases from J, with 20 bases between. Looked up from germline, CDR1 is MNHEY and CDR2 is SMNVEV (reference sequence). The CDR3 is CASSPLMVWVGTQYF. CDR3 sequence (DNA): TGTGCCAGCAGTCCGCTTATGGTATGGGTGGGGACCCAGTACTTC.

This clonotype showed up just a few times. CDR3 sequence reads: CSARDLVDRGDEDTEAFF. The CDR3 nucleotides read TGCAGTGCTAGAGATTTGGTGGACAGGGGAGACGAGGACACTGAAGCTTTCTTT. The V call is TRBV20-1, the J call TRBJ1-1, with 9 bases aligning to TRBD1. The germline CDR1 and CDR2 sequences are DFQATT and SNEGSKA (reference sequence). With V trimmed by 0 bases and J by 3 bases, 14 bases remained unmatched. CDR3 length: 18 amino acids.

This clonotype was seen a few times. The V gene is TRBV6-1, the J gene TRBJ2-1; 10 bases are shared with TRBD2. CDR1 and CDR2 (germline): MNHNS, SASEGT. J gave up 2 bases and V 7 bases, and 11 bases lay outside the gene matches. This CDR3 comprises 17 residues. DNA for the CDR3: TGTGCCAGCACCACAATCGGACTAGCGGCGCCCTACAATGAGCAGTTCTTC. This codes for CASTTIGLAAPYNEQFF.

This clonotype was seen many times. This rearrangement joins TRBV4-1 to TRBJ2-3, with 8 bases aligning to TRBD2. The CDR3 has 16 amino acids. Germline trimming cut 0 bases from V and 6 bases from J; bases unmatched to any gene: 8. Per the germline V gene, CDR1 is MGHRA and CDR2 is YSYEKL. CDR3 loop: CASSQDGAGAQDTQYF. The CDR3 coding sequence is TGCGCCAGCAGCCAAGATGGAGCGGGAGCCCAGGATACGCAGTATTTT.

This rearrangement joins TRBV9 to TRBJ1-1, with 9 bases lining up with TRBD1. The CDR3 runs 16 residues. The V gene's germline CDR1 is SGDLS and CDR2 YYNGEE. V was pared by 5 bases and J by 2 bases, with 10 bases of the junction left unmatched. CDR3 sequence: CASRPGTGKRNTEAFF. CDR3 DNA sequence: TGTGCCAGCAGACCCGGGACAGGGAAGAGAAACACTGAAGCTTTCTTT.

This clonotype was detected only a few times. This chain uses TRBV4-2 with TRBJ1-2, with a possible D match to TRBD1 (6 bases). The CDR3 length is 16 residues. Germline V gives CDR1 LGHNA, CDR2 YNFKEQ. Trimming cost V 1 base and J 5 bases, with 17 bases left between them. CDR3 protein: CASSQGGQGSRYGYTF. In DNA, the CDR3 is TGTGCCAGCAGCCAAGGGGGTCAGGGGAGCAGGTATGGCTACACCTTC.

This chain links TRBV18 with TRBJ2-5; TRBD2 matches 10 bases. The CDR3 runs 17 residues. J lost 5 bases, V lost 1 base, and 10 bases had no gene match. The V gene's germline CDR1 is KGHSH and CDR2 LQKENI. The DNA of the CDR3 is TGTGCCAGCTCACCACGGGCGCTAGCGGGAGATGGCGAGACCCAGTACTTC. Translated, it gives CASSPRALAGDGETQYF. Full variable domain (missing parts from reference TRBV18 and TRBJ2-5): NAGVMQNPRHLVRRRGQEARLRCSPMKGHSHVYWYRQLPEEGLKFMVYLQKENIIDESGMPKERFSAEFPKEGPSILRIQQVVRGDSAAYFCASSPRALAGDGETQYFGPGTRLLVL.

This clonotype was counted at least ten times. This chain uses TRBV12-3 or TRBV12-4 with TRBJ1-2, with TRBD1 identical over 7 bases. CDR3 length: 14 amino acids. Trimming removed 6 bases from V and 4 bases from J; junction bases left unmatched: 8. CDR3 DNA: TGTGCCAGCAGCCACGACGGGACAGCCTATGGCTACACCTTC. Translation: CASSHDGTAYGYTF.

The sample holds many counts of this clonotype. The rearrangement uses TRBV12-3 or TRBV12-4 and TRBJ1-5; 8 bases map to TRBD1. The CDR3 sequence is 14 residues long. Losses at the gene ends were 6 bases for V and 4 bases for J; bases not matched to a gene: 5. The CDR3 is CASSRTGKNQPQHF. CDR3 nucleotide sequence: TGTGCCAGCAGCCGGACAGGGAAAAATCAGCCCCAGCATTTT.

The table lists this clonotype with many counts. Germline is not matched at one junction end, which may reflect a read error. The chain recombines TRBV12-3 or TRBV12-4 with TRBJ1-2; D gene unclear. This CDR3 has 12 amino acids. CDR3 nucleotide sequence: TGTGCCAGCACCTCCCTAGGGTGGCCCCCCATCTTC. Translated, it gives CASTSLGWPPIF.

The sample holds a few counts of this clonotype. The chain recombines TRBV6-5 with TRBJ2-5; 10 bases line up with TRBD2. The CDR3 is 16 residues long. V shed 2 bases and J 5 bases; nucleotides not matched to a gene: 8. The germline CDR1 and CDR2 sequences are MNHEY and SVGAGI. The CDR3 reads CASSYGSSGRSETQYF. In DNA, the CDR3 is TGTGCCAGCAGTTACGGGTCTAGCGGGAGATCGGAGACCCAGTACTTC.

This clonotype showed up just once. The J gene is TRBJ1-5, the V gene TRBV21-1. TRBV21-1 is deemed a pseudogene. The CDR3 consists of 10 residues. The CDR3 reads CASSAQDQHF. CDR3 DNA: TGTGCCAGCAGCGCTCAGGACCAGCATTTT.

Ten or more counts support this clonotype. The V call is TRBV20-1, the J call TRBJ2-4; D perhaps matches TRBD1 (6 bases). V dropped 6 bases and J dropped 0 bases, with 12 bases sitting between them. Germline CDR1 and CDR2: DFQATT and SNEGSKA (reference sequence). CDR3 length: 14 residues. The CDR3 sequence is CSARDTLAKNIQYF. In nucleotides, the CDR3 is TGCAGTGCACGGGACACCCTAGCCAAAAACATTCAGTACTTC.

This clonotype occurred a few times. CDR3 region: CASSSGQTHSYTF. The CDR3 nucleotides read TGTGCCAGCAGCTCGGGACAGACCCACAGCTACACCTTC. The chain combines TRBV3-1 with TRBJ1-2, with 7 bases identical to TRBD1. Trimming at V came to 5 bases and at J to 9 bases, leaving 9 bases not matched to a gene. The CDR3 has 13 residues. Germline CDR1 LGHDT, CDR2 YNNKEL (reference sequence).

The sample holds many counts of this clonotype. The CDR3 reads CASSPQSRGRNTEAFF. Here the CDR3 DNA reads TGTGCCAGCAGTCCCCAGAGCAGGGGCCGGAACACTGAAGCTTTCTTT. The rearrangement uses TRBV6-1 and TRBJ1-1; D possibly corresponds to TRBD1 (6 bases). V was cut by 5 bases and J by 1 base, with 17 bases left in between. CDR3 length: 16 amino acids. Germline V gives CDR1 MNHNS, CDR2 SASEGT.

The chain carries TRBV14 and TRBJ1-1, with D tentatively TRBD1 (5 bases). The CDR3 runs to 13 residues. V was cut by 0 bases and J by 11 bases, with 13 bases left in between. The germline V gene encodes CDR1 SGHDN and CDR2 FVKESK. In DNA form, the CDR3 reads TGTGCCAGCAGCCAAGATCGGCCAGGGCGCGCTTTCTTT. Translating gives CASSQDRPGRAFF.

The genes are TRBV6-1 and TRBJ1-6; D is uncertain. Trimming removed 5 bases from V and 8 bases from J, with 13 bases in between. CDR1 is MNHNS and CDR2 is SASEGT in the germline V gene. CDR3 length: 14 residues. CDR3: CASSPGLLDSPLHF. The CDR3 DNA is TGTGCCAGCAGTCCTGGGTTACTAGATTCACCCCTCCACTTT.

This clonotype appeared a few times. J is TRBJ2-5 and V is TRBV24-1, with D possibly being TRBD1 or TRBD2 (5 bases each). Trimming took 5 bases from V and 5 from J, leaving 14 bases between them. This CDR3 is built from 14 residues. Germline V gene sequence: CDR1 KGHDR, CDR2 SFDVKD. CDR3 bases: TGTGCCACCAGTGGGCCCAGAGGGACGGAGACCCAGTACTTC. Translation: CATSGPRGTETQYF.